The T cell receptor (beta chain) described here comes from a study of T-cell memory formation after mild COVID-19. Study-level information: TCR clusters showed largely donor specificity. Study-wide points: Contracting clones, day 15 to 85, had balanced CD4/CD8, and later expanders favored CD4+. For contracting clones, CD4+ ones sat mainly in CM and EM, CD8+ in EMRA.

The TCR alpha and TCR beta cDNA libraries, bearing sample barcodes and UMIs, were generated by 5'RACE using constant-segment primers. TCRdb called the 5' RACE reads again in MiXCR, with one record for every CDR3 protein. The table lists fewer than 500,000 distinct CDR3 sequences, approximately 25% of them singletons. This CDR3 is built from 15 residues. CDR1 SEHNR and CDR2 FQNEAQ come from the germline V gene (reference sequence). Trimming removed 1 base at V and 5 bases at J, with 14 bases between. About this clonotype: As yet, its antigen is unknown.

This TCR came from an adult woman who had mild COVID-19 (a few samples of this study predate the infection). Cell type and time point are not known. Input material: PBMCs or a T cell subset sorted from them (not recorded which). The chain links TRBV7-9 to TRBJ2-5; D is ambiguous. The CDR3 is CASSLDLVGMETQYF. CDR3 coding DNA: TGTGCCAGCAGCTTAGACTTGGTGGGGATGGAGACCCAGTACTTC.